This T cell receptor beta chain was captured in a study of Ad26.COV2.S vaccination and SARS-CoV-2 variants. The CDR3 loop spans 13 amino acids. Trimming took off 10 bases at V and 9 bases at J, with 18 bases between the two ends. CDR1 and CDR2 (germline): LNHDA, SQIVND (reference sequence). The sample's treatment: roughly 18 received Ad26.COV2.S at low or high dose, single or two shots; 5 received placebo; per-sample allocation not given. Sampling took place 63 days after the first vaccine or placebo injection. An Ad26 vector carrying the Wuhan-strain SARS-CoV-2 spike served as the vaccine. Study-wide results and caveats: Assessments of TCR breadth and depth may have underestimated the total T cell responses.

Some clones are missing from TCRdb's copy, which holds only in-frame ones; the method was immunoSEQ multiplex PCR. The sample includes 350,000 to 500,000 clones, more than 75% seen only once; the top ten take 3.6%. As regards this clone: The target antigen is unknown.

The source was peripheral blood, collected in a trial of Ad26.COV2.S vaccine versus placebo. The receptor comes from a person aged 18 to 65 who received the Ad26.COV2.S COVID-19 vaccine or a placebo. The chain carries TRBV19 and TRBJ2-2; D unclear. In DNA form, the CDR3 reads TGTGCCACCTCCTCGGCAGGCATTTGGGAGCTGTTTTTT. The encoded protein is CATSSAGIWELFF.